Below are 2 T cell receptor beta chains sequenced from a single sample in a study of blood T cell repertoires in COVID-19. The table came from immunoSEQ multiplex PCR; TCRdb's copy has only in-frame clones and leaves some out. The data show 100,000 to 150,000 clones, approximately 84% seen once. Sample: peripheral blood. The receptors shown here come from a man in his 70s with acute or convalescent COVID-19.

The V call is TRBV5-1, the J call TRBJ2-7, with 7 bases that match TRBD1. CDR3 length equals 14 residues. Germline loops: CDR1 SGHRS, CDR2 YFSETQ. Germline trimming cut 5 bases from V and 0 bases from J; bases unmatched to any gene: 5. The CDR3 DNA is TGCGCCAGCAGTCGGGACAGCAGCTCCTACGAGCAGTACTTC. Amino acid sequence: CASSRDSSSYEQYF.

The chain couples TRBV3-1 (or the pseudogene TRBV3-2) to TRBJ2-7, with 10 bases lining up with TRBD2. V dropped 5 bases and J dropped 7; count of bases not matched to a gene: 8. Germline values: CDR1 LGHDT, CDR2 YNNKEL (reference sequence). The CDR3 is made up of 14 amino acids. The CDR3 reads CASSIPGLAAEQYF. The CDR3 nucleotides read TGTGCCAGCAGCATTCCCGGACTAGCGGCAGAGCAGTACTTC.